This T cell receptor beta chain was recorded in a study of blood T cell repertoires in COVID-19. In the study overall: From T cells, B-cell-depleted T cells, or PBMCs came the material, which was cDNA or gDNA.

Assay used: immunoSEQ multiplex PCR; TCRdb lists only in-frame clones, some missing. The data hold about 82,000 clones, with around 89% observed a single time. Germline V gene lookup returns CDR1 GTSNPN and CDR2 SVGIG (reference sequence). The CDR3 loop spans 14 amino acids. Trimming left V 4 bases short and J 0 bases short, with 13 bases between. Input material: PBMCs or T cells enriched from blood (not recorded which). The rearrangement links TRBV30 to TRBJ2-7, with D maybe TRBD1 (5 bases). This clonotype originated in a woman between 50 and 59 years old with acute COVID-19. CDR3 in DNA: TGTGCCTGGAATCAGGGCCTAAGCTCCTACGAGCAGTACTTC. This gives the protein CAWNQGLSSYEQYF.